The clone carrying this T cell receptor beta chain was seen a few times. This sample was taken from a study of blood T cell repertoires in COVID-19. Across the whole study: Material from acute and convalescent COVID-19 was sourced from the United States, Italy and Spain. The cDNA or gDNA used as material had been derived from T cells, B-cell-depleted T cells, or PBMCs.

In the source study's methods: Estimation of nucleated cell counts relied on the amplification of reference gene primers. Only in-frame clones appear in the TCRdb table, and some are missing; sequencing was by immunoSEQ multiplex PCR. V and J calls and clone size are given by that table; D and trimming were obtained from the DNA. This sample has 52,000 or so clones; roughly nine tenths occur once, and the top ten carry approximately 26%. Material: peripheral blood. The clonotype comes from a human donor in a cohort sampled during active COVID-19.

DNA of the CDR3: TGTGCCTGGAGTATAGGACAGAACTACGAGCAGTACTTC. It encodes CAWSIGQNYEQYF. The V and J genes are TRBV30 and TRBJ2-7, with D perhaps TRBD1 (6 bases). This CDR3 has 13 amino acids. In germline, CDR1 is GTSNPN, CDR2 SVGIG (reference sequence). Deletions cut 2 bases from V and 3 bases from J, with 11 bases between.